The 10 T cell receptor beta chains below come from one sample, sequenced in a study of identical twins. MiXCR, run by TCRdb on the 5' RACE reads, gives a single entry per CDR3 protein. The sample lists about 690,000 distinct CDR3 sequences; approximately 6% were seen once. Source material: naive T cells sorted from blood. The receptors were sampled from a man aged 18 to 29 in good health.

The J gene is TRBJ1-2, the V gene TRBV19; TRBD1 agrees at 8 bases. Germline-derived CDR1 and CDR2 are LNHDA and SQIVND (reference sequence). The CDR3 runs 13 residues. V lost 3 bases and J lost 7; bases outside the gene matches: 4. The CDR3 here is CASSIEDRAGYTF. The CDR3 DNA is TGTGCCAGTAGTATTGAGGACAGGGCTGGCTACACCTTC.

V gene TRBV2 combines with J gene TRBJ2-7; 11 bases are a match to TRBD2. Germline V gene lookup returns CDR1 SNHLY and CDR2 FYNNEI. J gave up 2 bases and V 7 bases, and 7 bases lay outside the gene matches. The CDR3 is 15 residues long. The CDR3 loop is CASTDLAGGPYEQYF. The CDR3 region has the DNA TGTGCCAGCACCGACCTAGCGGGGGGACCCTACGAGCAGTACTTC.

This clonotype was detected a few times. V is TRBV7-3 and J is TRBJ2-3, with D possibly TRBD2 on 6 matching bases. With 5 bases removed from V and 2 bases from J, the gap between germline ends came to 11 bases. Germline V CDR1 and CDR2: SGHTA, FQGTGA. CDR3 length: 14 amino acids. In DNA, the CDR3 is TGTGCCAGCAGCCCACAGGACTACACAGATACGCAGTATTTT. Protein product: CASSPQDYTDTQYF.

V and J are TRBV5-1 and TRBJ2-7; D may be TRBD1 (6 bases). The CDR3 runs to 15 residues. CDR1 is SGHRS, CDR2 YFSETQ, per germline. Between the trimmed V and J ends, which lost 2 bases and 3 bases, there was a span of 15 bases. CDR3 sequence (DNA): TGCGCCAGCAGCTTACAGGGACCCATTAACTACGAGCAGTACTTC. It translates to CASSLQGPINYEQYF.

This clonotype was seen a few times. The rearrangement joins TRBV10-3 to TRBJ2-3, with a weak D call TRBD2 (6 bases). Germline CDR1 and CDR2: ENHRY and SYGVKD. The CDR3 is made up of 11 amino acids. V was clipped by 10 bases and J by 6 bases, with 11 bases between them. The CDR3 loop is CATGGFDTQYF. The CDR3 DNA reads as TGTGCCACCGGAGGGTTCGATACGCAGTATTTT.

This clonotype showed up many times. Here the CDR3 DNA reads TGTGCCAGCAAGATTGGTAGCACAGATACGCAGTATTTT. This codes for CASKIGSTDTQYF. The V call is TRBV6-1, the J call TRBJ2-3; D gene ambiguous. The CDR3 is 13 residues long. Germline V CDR1 and CDR2: MNHNS, SASEGT. The germline V and J ends were trimmed by 7 bases and 0 bases, with 8 bases remaining between them.

A few counts support this clonotype. This rearrangement joins TRBV5-6 to TRBJ2-1, with D perhaps TRBD2 (6 bases). Germline CDR1 and CDR2: SGHDT and YYEEEE. Trimming shortened V by 0 bases and J by 0 bases, and 22 bases separated the two germline ends. This CDR3 comprises 20 residues. The CDR3 bases are TGTGCCAGCAGCTTGGCCCTATTCAGGGTAGCGGAGAGCTCCTACAATGAGCAGTTCTTC. Encoded protein: CASSLALFRVAESSYNEQFF.

This clonotype came up a few times. The chain carries TRBV27 and TRBJ2-2, with 13 bases aligning to TRBD2. The CDR3 has 17 residues. Germline loops: CDR1 MNHEY, CDR2 SMNVEV (reference sequence). The trim removed 5 bases at V and 6 bases at J, leaving 9 bases unmatched. The CDR3 here is CASSPQRLAGGAGELFF. In DNA form, the CDR3 reads TGTGCCAGCAGTCCCCAACGACTAGCGGGAGGCGCCGGGGAGCTGTTTTTT.

The sample holds many counts of this clonotype. The chain recombines TRBV15 with TRBJ1-5; unclear D gene. Trimming stripped 0 bases from V and 0 bases from J, with 9 bases between. Germline V gene lookup returns CDR1 LNHNV and CDR2 YYDKDF (reference sequence). The CDR3 covers 16 residues. The CDR3 loop is CATSRDAAGSNQPQHF. The CDR3 nucleotides read TGTGCCACCAGCAGAGATGCAGCAGGTAGCAATCAGCCCCAGCATTTT.

This clonotype has a count of ten or more. The CDR3 nucleotides read TGTGCCAGCAGCCTTAGCGGGAGGCCGTACTTC. This translates into CASSLSGRPYF. The rearrangement joins TRBV7-2 to TRBJ2-7, with 10 nucleotides matching TRBD2. V lost 5 bases to trimming and J lost 12 bases; unmatched junction nucleotides: 4. There are 11 residues in the CDR3. Germline CDR1 SGHTA, CDR2 FQGNSA.